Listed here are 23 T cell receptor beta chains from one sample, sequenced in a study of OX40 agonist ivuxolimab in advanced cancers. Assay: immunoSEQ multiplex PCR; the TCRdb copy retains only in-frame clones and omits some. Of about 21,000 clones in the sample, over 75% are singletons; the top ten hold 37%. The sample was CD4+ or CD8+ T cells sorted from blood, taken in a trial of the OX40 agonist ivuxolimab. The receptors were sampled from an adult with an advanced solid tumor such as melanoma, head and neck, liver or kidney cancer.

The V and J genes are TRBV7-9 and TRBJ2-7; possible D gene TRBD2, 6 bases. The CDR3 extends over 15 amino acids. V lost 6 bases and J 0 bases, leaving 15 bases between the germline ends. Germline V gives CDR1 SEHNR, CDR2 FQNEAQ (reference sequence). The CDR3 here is CASRFDAGSSYEQYF. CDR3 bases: TGTGCCAGCAGATTTGACGCGGGAAGCTCCTACGAGCAGTACTTC.

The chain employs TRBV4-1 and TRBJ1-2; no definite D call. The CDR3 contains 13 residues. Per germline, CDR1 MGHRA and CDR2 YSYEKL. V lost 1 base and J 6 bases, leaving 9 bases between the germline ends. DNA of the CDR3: TGCGCCAGCAGCCAAGTTACGGAGCATGGCTACACCTTC. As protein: CASSQVTEHGYTF.

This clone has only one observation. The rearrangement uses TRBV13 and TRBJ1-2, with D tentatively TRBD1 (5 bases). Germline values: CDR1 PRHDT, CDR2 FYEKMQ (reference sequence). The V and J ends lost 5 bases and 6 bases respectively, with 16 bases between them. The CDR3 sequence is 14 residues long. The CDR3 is CASSSPGTRDGYTF. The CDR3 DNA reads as TGTGCCAGCAGCAGCCCCGGGACTCGGGATGGCTACACCTTC.

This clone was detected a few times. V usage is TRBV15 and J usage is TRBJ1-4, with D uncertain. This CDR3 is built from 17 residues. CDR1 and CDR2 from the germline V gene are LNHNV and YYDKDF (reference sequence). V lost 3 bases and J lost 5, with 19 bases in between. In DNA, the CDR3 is TGTGCCACCAGCAGGGTAGCGGTGGACCGAGGCAATGAAAAACTGTTTTTT. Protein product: CATSRVAVDRGNEKLFF. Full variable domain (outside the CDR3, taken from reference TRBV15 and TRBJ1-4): DAMVIQNPRYQVTQFGKPVTLSCSQTLNHNVMYWYQQKSSQAPKLLFHYYDKDFNNEADTPDNFQSRRPNTSFCFLDIRSPGLGDTAMYLCATSRVAVDRGNEKLFFGSGTQLSVL.

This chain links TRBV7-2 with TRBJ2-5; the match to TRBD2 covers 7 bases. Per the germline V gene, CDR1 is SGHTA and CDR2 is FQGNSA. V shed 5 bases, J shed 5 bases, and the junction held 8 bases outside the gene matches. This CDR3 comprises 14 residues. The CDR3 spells CASSQGGRRETQYF. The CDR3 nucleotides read TGTGCCAGCAGCCAGGGAGGGAGGAGGGAGACCCAGTACTTC.

CDR3 nucleotides: TGTGCCAGCAGCTTAACCGGACGTGTCTACGAGCAGTACTTC. Translating it yields CASSLTGRVYEQYF. The chain links TRBV7-9 to TRBJ2-7; D gene ambiguous. This CDR3 comprises 14 residues. The germline CDR1 and CDR2 sequences are SEHNR and FQNEAQ (reference sequence). Trimming took off 2 bases at V and 3 bases at J, with 11 bases between the two ends.

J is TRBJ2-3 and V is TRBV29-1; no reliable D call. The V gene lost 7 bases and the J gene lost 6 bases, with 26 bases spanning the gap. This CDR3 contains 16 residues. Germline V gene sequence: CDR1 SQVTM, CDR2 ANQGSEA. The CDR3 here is CSARVAHRSKADTQYF. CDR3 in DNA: TGCAGCGCTAGGGTAGCCCACAGAAGTAAAGCGGATACGCAGTATTTT.

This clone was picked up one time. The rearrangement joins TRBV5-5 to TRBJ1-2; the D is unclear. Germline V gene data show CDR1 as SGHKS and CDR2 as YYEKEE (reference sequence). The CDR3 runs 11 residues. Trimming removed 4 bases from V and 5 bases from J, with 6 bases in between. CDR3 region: CASSPEYGYTF. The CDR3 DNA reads TGTGCCAGCAGCCCGGAGTATGGCTACACCTTC.

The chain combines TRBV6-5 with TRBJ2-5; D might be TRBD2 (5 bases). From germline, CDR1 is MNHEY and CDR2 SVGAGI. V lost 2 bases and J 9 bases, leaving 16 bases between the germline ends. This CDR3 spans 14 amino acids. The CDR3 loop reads CASSYRGPGSAQYF. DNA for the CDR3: TGTGCCAGCAGTTACCGGGGTCCTGGCTCGGCCCAGTACTTC.

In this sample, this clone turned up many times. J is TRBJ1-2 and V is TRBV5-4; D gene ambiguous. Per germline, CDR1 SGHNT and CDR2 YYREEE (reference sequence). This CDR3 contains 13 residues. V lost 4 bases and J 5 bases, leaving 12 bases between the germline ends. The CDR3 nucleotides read TGTGCCAGCAGCCCCGCGGTGGGGTATGGCTACACCTTC. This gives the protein CASSPAVGYGYTF.

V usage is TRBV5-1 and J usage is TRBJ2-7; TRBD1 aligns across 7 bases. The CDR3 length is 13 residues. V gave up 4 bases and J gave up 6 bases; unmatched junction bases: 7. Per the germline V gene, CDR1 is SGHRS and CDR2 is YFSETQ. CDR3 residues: CASSGPTGSEQYF. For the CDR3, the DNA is TGCGCCAGCAGCGGTCCGACAGGGTCCGAGCAGTACTTC.

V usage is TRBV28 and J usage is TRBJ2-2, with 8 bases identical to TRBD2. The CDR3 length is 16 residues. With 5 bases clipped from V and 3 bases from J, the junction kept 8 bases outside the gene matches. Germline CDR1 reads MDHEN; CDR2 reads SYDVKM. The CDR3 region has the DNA TGTGCCAGCAGTACCCTACTAGCGGAATACACCGGGGAGCTGTTTTTT. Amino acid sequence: CASSTLLAEYTGELFF.

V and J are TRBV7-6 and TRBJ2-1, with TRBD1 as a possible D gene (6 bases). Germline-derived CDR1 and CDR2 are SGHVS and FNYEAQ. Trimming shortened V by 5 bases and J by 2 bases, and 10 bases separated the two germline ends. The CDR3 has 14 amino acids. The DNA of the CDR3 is TGTGCCAGCAGCCAACAGGGAGCCTACAATGAGCAGTTCTTC. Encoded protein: CASSQQGAYNEQFF. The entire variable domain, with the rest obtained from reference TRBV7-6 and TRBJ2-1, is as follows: GAGVSQSPRYKVTKRGQDVALRCDPISGHVSLYWYRQALGQGPEFLTYFNYEAQQDKSGLPNDRFSAERPEGSISTLTIQRTEQRDSAMYRCASSQQGAYNEQFFGPGTRLTVL.

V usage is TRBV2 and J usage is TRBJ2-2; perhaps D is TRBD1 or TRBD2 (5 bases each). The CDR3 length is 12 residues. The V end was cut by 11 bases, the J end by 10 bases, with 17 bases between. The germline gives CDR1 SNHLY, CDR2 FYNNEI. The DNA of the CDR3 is TGTGCCGGGGCGGGTGAGGGGATGGAGCTGTTTTTT. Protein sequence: CAGAGEGMELFF.

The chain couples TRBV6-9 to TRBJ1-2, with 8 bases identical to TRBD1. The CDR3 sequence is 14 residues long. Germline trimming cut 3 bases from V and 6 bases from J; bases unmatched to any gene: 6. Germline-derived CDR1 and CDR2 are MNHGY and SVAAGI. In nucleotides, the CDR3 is TGTGCCAGCAGTTACCGGACAGGGCGTAATGGCTACACCTTC. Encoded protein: CASSYRTGRNGYTF.

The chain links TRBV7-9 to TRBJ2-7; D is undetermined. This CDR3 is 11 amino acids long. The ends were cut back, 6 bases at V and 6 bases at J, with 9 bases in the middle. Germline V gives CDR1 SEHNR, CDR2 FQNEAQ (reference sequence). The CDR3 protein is CASRGSGEQYF. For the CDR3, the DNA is TGTGCCAGCAGGGGGTCGGGCGAGCAGTACTTC.

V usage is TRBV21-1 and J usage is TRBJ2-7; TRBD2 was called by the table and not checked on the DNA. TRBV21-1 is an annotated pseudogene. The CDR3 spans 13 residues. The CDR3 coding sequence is TGTGCCAGCAAAGGAGGGGCCTCCTACGAGCAGTACTTC. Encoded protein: CASKGGASYEQYF.

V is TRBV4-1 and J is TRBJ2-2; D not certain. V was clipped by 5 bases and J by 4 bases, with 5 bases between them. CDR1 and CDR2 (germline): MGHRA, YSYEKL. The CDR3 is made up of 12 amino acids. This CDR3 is CASSGVTGELFF. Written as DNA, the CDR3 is TGCGCCAGCAGCGGGGTCACCGGGGAGCTGTTTTTT.

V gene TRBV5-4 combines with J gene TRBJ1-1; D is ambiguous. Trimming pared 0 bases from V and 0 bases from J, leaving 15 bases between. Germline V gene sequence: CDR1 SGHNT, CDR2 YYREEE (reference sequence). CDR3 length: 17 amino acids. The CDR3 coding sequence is TGTGCCAGCAGCTTGGGGGCGTGGGCGGACGTGAACACTGAAGCTTTCTTT. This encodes CASSLGAWADVNTEAFF.

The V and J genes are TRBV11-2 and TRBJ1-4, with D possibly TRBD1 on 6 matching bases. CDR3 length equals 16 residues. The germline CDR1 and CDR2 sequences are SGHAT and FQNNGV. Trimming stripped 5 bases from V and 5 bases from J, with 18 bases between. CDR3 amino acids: CASSTRRGAANEKLFF. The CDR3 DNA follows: TGTGCCAGCAGCACAAGAAGGGGGGCGGCCAATGAAAAACTGTTTTTT. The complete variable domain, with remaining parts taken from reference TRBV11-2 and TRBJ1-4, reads EAGVAQSPRYKIIEKRQSVAFWCNPISGHATLYWYQQILGQGPKLLIQFQNNGVVDDSQLPKDRFSAERLKGVDSTLKIQPAKLEDSAVYLCASSTRRGAANEKLFFGSGTQLSVL.

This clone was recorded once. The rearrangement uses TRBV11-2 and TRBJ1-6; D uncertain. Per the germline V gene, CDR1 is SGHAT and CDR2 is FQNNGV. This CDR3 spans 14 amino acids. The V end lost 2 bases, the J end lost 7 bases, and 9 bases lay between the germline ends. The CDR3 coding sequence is TGTGCCAGCAGCTTAATATACCCCAATTCACCCCTCCACTTT. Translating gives CASSLIYPNSPLHF.

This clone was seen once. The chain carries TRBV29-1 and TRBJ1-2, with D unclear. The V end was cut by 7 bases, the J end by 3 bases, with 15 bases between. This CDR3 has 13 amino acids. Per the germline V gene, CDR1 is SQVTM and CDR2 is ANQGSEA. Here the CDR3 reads CSANGGRDYGYTF. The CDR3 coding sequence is TGCAGCGCGAATGGAGGACGGGACTATGGCTACACCTTC.

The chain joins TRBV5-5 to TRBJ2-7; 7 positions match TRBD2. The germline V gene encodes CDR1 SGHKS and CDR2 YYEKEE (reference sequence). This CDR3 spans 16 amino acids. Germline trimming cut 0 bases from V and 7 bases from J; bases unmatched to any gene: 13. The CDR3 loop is CASSLAGLWQGGEQYF. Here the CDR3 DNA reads TGTGCCAGCAGCTTGGCCGGGTTGTGGCAGGGAGGGGAGCAGTACTTC. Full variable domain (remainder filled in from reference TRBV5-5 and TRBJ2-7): DAGVTQSPTHLIKTRGQQVTLRCSPISGHKSVSWYQQVLGQGPQFIFQYYEKEERGRGNFPDRFSARQFPNYSSELNVNALLLGDSALYLCASSLAGLWQGGEQYFGPGTRLTVT.